This TCR beta chain is drawn from a study of T cells in Graves' hyperthyroidism and ophthalmopathy. TCR beta CDR3 regions were amplified from RNA transcripts. Carried out on the TCR CDR3, a first-round RT-PCR used the HTBI primer set. TCRdb re-analysed the multiplex PCR reads in MiXCR, keeping a single row per CDR3 protein. This table holds more than 550,000 distinct CDR3 sequences, 15% to 20% found once. There are 13 residues in the CDR3. V dropped 7 bases and J dropped 8 bases, with 14 bases sitting between them. Germline V gives CDR1 KGHDR, CDR2 SFDVKD. The chain couples TRBV24-1 to TRBJ2-1; D possibly corresponds to TRBD1 (5 bases). This TCR was sampled from a man between 50 and 59 years old with Graves' hyperthyroidism. Input material: blood. This CDR3 is CATRGDFWDEQFF. The CDR3 region has the DNA TGTGCCACCAGAGGGGATTTTTGGGATGAGCAGTTCTTC.